This T cell receptor beta chain emerged from a study of shared clonotypes between healthy human individuals. The naive CD8 fraction comprised CD45RO-negative cells positively selected for CCR7 and excluded terminally differentiated effector memory CD45RA+ cells. Method: immunoSEQ multiplex PCR; TCRdb's copy keeps in-frame clones and lacks some. The sample lists about 2.1 million clones; 90% to 95% were seen once. CDR1 and CDR2 (germline): MDHEN, SYDVKM. The CDR3 length is 16 residues. V was shortened by 6 bases and J by 4 bases, with 19 bases between the two germline ends. The rearrangement uses TRBV28 and TRBJ1-3, with D unclear. What was sequenced was naive CD8+ T cells from PBMCs. The sequence was collected from a man aged 18 to 29 in good health. Some clones in this sample may be carry-over from other donors' samples. This chain's CDR3 is CASSPPTRYPGNTIYF. CDR3 nucleotides: TGTGCCAGCAGCCCCCCGACGCGGTATCCAGGAAACACCATATATTTT.